This paragraph reports one T cell receptor (beta chain). Antigen specificity is unknown. The germline CDR1 and CDR2 sequences are SGHTA and FQGNSA. V lost 2 bases and J lost 7, with 15 bases in between. CDR3 length: 16 residues. These data belong to a study of cytomegalovirus exposure and HLA in healthy donors. Overall study: Approximately 81% of approximately 400 genotyped donors fell in the Caucasian-associated ancestry cluster. Study conclusions and caveats: Most TCR sequences proved rare, with some public TCRs found in many donors.

In the PCR, 60 Vbeta and 13 Jbeta primers were used. Assay: immunoSEQ multiplex PCR; the TCRdb copy retains only in-frame clones and omits some. The sample holds about 120,000 clones, around 86% seen once. The specimen was PBMCs. The chain employs TRBV7-2 and TRBJ1-6; D ambiguous. The origin of this receptor is a man aged 35-49 years in good health and CMV-seronegative. For the CDR3, the DNA is TGTGCCAGCAGCTTAAGTGCGGGCCAGCCCAATTCACCCCTCCACTTT. It translates to CASSLSAGQPNSPLHF.